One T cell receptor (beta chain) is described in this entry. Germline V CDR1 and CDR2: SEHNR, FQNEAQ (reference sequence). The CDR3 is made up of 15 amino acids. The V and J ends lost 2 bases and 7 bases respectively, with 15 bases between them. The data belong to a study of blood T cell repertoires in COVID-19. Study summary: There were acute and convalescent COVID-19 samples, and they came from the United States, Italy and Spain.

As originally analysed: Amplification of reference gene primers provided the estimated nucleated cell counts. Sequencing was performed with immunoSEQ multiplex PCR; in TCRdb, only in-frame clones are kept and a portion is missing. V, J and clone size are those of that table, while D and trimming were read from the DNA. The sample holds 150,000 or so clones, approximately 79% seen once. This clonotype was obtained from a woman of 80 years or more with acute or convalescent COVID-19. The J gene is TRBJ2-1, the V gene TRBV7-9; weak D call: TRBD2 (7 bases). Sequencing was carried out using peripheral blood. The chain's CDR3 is CASSLKGEGHNEQFF. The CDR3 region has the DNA TGTGCCAGCAGCTTAAAGGGGGAGGGCCATAATGAGCAGTTCTTC.